Following are 11 T cell receptor beta chains from one sample sequenced in a study of CD8+CD57+ T cells in acquired aplastic anemia. CDR3 and TCR beta VDJ profiling relied on genomic DNA as the template. TCRdb re-called the reads with MiXCR, one entry per CDR3 protein. The sample holds about 68,000 distinct CDR3 sequences, around half seen once. The sample consisted of sorted CD4+, CD8+, or CD8+CD57+ T cells (not recorded which) from PBMCs. All receptors derive from a human donor in good health, serving as a control.

The chain couples TRBV15 to TRBJ2-7; weak D call: TRBD2 (5 bases). The germline V gene has CDR1 LNHNV and CDR2 YYDKDF (reference sequence). The CDR3 runs 12 residues. The germline V and J ends were trimmed by 5 bases and 4 bases, with 9 bases remaining between them. CDR3 sequence (DNA): TGTGCCACCAGCGGAGGAGAGTACGAGCAGTACTTC. Its translation is CATSGGEYEQYF.

This clonotype was recorded at least ten times. The chain is built from TRBV27 and TRBJ1-6; 8 bases are a match to TRBD1. J lost 8 bases, V lost 11 bases, and 8 bases had no gene match. Looked up from germline, CDR1 is MNHEY and CDR2 is SMNVEV (reference sequence). This CDR3 region has 13 residues. As DNA, the CDR3 is TGTGCCTCTTCGGACAGGGAATATTCACCCCTCCACTTT. Amino acid sequence: CASSDREYSPLHF.

This clonotype came up many times. This chain uses TRBV12-3 or TRBV12-4 with TRBJ2-5, with D unresolved. The V end was cut by 2 bases, the J end by 2 bases, with 18 bases between. The CDR3 runs to 17 residues. The CDR3 here is CASSLFREVTDQETQYF. The CDR3 DNA is TGTGCCAGCAGTTTATTTCGAGAAGTAACAGATCAAGAGACCCAGTACTTC.

This chain joins TRBV7-2 and TRBJ2-5; D is perhaps TRBD1 (6 bases). V was pared by 5 bases and J by 4 bases, with 17 bases between. Germline V gene lookup returns CDR1 SGHTA and CDR2 FQGNSA. This CDR3 contains 15 residues. CDR3 nucleotides: TGTGCCAGCAGCCCGTCAACAGGGTACGGAGAGACCCAGTACTTC. This translates into CASSPSTGYGETQYF.

This clonotype is medium-sized within its sample. This rearrangement joins TRBV24-1 to TRBJ2-1; the D gene is possibly TRBD2 (5 bases). V was clipped by 9 bases and J by 15 bases, with 14 bases between them. The germline gives CDR1 KGHDR, CDR2 SFDVKD. This CDR3 spans 10 amino acids. The CDR3: CATCGPKGFF. CDR3 sequence (DNA): TGTGCCACCTGCGGGCCAAAAGGGTTCTTC.

The chain has TRBV10-3 and TRBJ2-2; TRBD2 matches at 9 bases. CDR1 ENHRY and CDR2 SYGVKD come from the germline V gene. CDR3 size: 13 residues. V was pared by 7 bases and J by 7 bases, with 4 bases of the junction left unmatched. DNA for the CDR3: TGTGCCATCACGGCTAGCGGGATCGGGGAGCTGTTTTTT. Translating gives CAITASGIGELFF.

This clonotype was observed many times. The genes are TRBV5-5 and TRBJ2-7, with 9 bases that match TRBD1. Germline V gene sequence: CDR1 SGHKS, CDR2 YYEKEE (reference sequence). Trimming removed 0 bases from V and 4 bases from J; junction bases left unmatched: 5. The CDR3 loop spans 15 amino acids. CDR3 DNA sequence: TGTGCCAGCAGCTTGGGTGGGACAGGGAATTACGAGCAGTACTTC. This encodes CASSLGGTGNYEQYF.

The chain combines TRBV2 with TRBJ2-7; either TRBD1 or TRBD2 may supply D (5 bases each). Germline V gene lookup returns CDR1 SNHLY and CDR2 FYNNEI. The V and J ends lost 9 bases and 0 bases respectively, with 18 bases between them. The CDR3 runs to 15 residues. CDR3 sequence reads: CASSPGRIDSYEQYF. The CDR3 bases are TGTGCCAGTTCACCGGGACGCATAGACTCCTACGAGCAGTACTTC.

This clonotype was counted at least ten times. The rearrangement links TRBV18 to TRBJ1-5; no definite D call. V lost 3 bases, J lost 3 bases, and 9 bases lay in between. CDR1 KGHSH and CDR2 LQKENI come from the germline V gene. The CDR3 runs 14 residues. CDR3: CASSPIGSNQPQHF. The CDR3 nucleotides are TGTGCCAGCTCACCCATAGGATCCAATCAGCCCCAGCATTTT.

This clonotype was found a few times. The J gene is TRBJ2-1, the V gene TRBV19; 11 nucleotides agree with TRBD2. Germline CDR1 LNHDA, CDR2 SQIVND (reference sequence). This CDR3 is 15 amino acids long. V gave up 4 bases and J gave up 4 bases; unmatched junction bases: 3. CDR3 coding DNA: TGTGCCAGTAGTACCGGGACTAGCGGTTACAATGAGCAGTTCTTC. The encoded protein is CASSTGTSGYNEQFF.

This sequence joins TRBV15 and TRBJ1-2; no clear D. The germline CDR1 and CDR2 sequences are LNHNV and YYDKDF (reference sequence). The CDR3 is made up of 15 amino acids. V gave up 0 bases and J gave up 1 base, with 9 bases separating them. The CDR3 region has the DNA TGTGCCACCAGCAGAGATCAGAATTATAACTATGGCTACACCTTC. This sequence encodes CATSRDQNYNYGYTF.